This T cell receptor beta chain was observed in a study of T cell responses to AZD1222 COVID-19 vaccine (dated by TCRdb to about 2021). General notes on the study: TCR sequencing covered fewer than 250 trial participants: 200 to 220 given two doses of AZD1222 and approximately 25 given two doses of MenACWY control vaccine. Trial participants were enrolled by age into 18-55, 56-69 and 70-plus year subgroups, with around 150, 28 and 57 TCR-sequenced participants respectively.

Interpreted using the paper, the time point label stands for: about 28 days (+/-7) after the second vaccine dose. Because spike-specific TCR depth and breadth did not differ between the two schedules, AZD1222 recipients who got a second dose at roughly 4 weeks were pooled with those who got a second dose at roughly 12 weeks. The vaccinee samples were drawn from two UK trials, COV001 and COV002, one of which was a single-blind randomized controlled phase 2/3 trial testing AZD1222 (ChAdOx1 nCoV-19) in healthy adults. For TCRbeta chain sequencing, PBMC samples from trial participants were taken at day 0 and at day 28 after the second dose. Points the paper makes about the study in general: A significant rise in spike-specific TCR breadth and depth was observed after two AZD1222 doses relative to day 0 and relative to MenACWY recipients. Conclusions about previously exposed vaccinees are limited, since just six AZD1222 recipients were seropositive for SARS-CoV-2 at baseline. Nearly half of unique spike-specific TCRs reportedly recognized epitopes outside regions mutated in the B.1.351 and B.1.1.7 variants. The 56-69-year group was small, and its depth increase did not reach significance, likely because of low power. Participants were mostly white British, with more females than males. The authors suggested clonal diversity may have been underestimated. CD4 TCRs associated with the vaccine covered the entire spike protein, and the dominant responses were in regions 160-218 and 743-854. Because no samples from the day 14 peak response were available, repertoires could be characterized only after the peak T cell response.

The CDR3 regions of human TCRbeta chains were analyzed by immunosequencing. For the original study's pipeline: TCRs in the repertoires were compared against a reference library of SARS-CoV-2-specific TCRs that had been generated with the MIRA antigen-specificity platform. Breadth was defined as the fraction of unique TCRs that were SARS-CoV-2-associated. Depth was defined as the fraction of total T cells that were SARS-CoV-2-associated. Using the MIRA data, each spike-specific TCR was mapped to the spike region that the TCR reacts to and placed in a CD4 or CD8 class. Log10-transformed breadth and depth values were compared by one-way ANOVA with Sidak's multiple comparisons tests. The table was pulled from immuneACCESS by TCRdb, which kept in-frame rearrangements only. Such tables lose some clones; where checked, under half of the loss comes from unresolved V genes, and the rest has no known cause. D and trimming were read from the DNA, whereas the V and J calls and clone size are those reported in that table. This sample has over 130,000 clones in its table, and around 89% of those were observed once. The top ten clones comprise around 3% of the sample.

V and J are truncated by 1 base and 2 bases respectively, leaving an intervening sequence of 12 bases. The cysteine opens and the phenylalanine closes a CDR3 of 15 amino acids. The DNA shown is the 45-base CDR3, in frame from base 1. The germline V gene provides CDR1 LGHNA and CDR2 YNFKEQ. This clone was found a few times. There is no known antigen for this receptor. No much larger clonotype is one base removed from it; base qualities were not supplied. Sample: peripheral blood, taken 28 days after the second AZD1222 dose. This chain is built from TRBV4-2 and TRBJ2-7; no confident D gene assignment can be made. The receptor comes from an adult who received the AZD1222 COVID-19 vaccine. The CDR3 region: CASSQGTDRPYEQYF. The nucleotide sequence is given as TGTGCCAGCAGCCAAGGGACGGACCGACCCTACGAGCAGTACTTC.